A selection of T cell receptor beta chains follows, all from one sample in a study of T-cell reconstitution after alpha-beta-depleted transplantation in children. MiXCR, run by TCRdb on the PCR reads, gives a single entry per CDR3 protein. Of some 200,000 distinct CDR3 sequences detected, roughly 15% appear once; the ten largest clones hold around 14%. Sequenced here: PBMCs from the stem cell graft donor, sampled from the stem cell graft. Receptors originate from a human donor who donated a stem cell graft to a child with acute lymphoblastic leukemia. The CDR3 runs from the conserved cysteine through the conserved F or W. D genes are given only for firm matches. Rows give clone size only sometimes, using once, few, many, or a class for an expanded clone.

j_gene,abundance,d_gene,v_gene,CDR3aa,CDR3nt
TRBJ2-1,many,.,TRBV24-1,CATSDRGLGRNEQFF,TGTGCCACCAGTGATAGGGGCCTAGGTAGGAATGAGCAGTTCTTC
TRBJ2-7,many,.,TRBV5-1,CASRDGSYEQYF,TGCGCCAGCCGAGACGGTTCCTACGAGCAGTACTTC
TRBJ2-1,many,.,TRBV7-2,CASIFDLGYNEQFF,TGTGCCAGCATCTTTGATCTGGGGTACAATGAGCAGTTCTTC
TRBJ2-5,many,.,TRBV11-3,CASSLIGPETQYF,TGTGCCAGCAGCTTAATCGGTCCGGAGACCCAGTACTTC
TRBJ2-7,many,.,TRBV7-2,CASSLRYEQYF,TGTGCCAGCAGCTTAAGGTACGAGCAGTACTTC
TRBJ1-2,many,TRBD1,TRBV29-1,CSVANTGEYGYTF,TGCAGCGTGGCTAATACAGGGGAGTATGGCTACACCTTC
TRBJ2-5,many,.,TRBV20-1,CSASHREETQYF,TGCAGTGCTAGTCACAGGGAGGAGACCCAGTACTTC
TRBJ1-2,many,.,TRBV3-1,CASSLRDGYTF,TGTGCCAGCAGCCTCAGGGATGGCTACACCTTC
TRBJ1-4,many,TRBD1,TRBV12-3/TRBV12-4,CASSPSRQGKLFF,TGTGCCAGCAGTCCTTCAAGACAGGGAAAACTGTTTTTT
TRBJ2-5,few,TRBD2,TRBV20-1,CSARPRPGLQYQETQYF,TGCAGTGCTAGGCCCAGACCGGGACTACAGTACCAAGAGACCCAGTACTTC
TRBJ1-2,few,.,TRBV5-1,CASSLGDRVNYGYTF,TGCGCCAGCAGCTTGGGGGACCGAGTAAACTATGGCTACACCTTC
TRBJ2-3,few,.,TRBV11-2,CASSDGAEPTLDTQYF,TGTGCCAGCAGCGACGGGGCGGAGCCGACCTTAGATACGCAGTATTTT
TRBJ2-3,many,.,TRBV11-3,CASSRRDTQYF,TGTGCCAGCAGCCGCAGGGATACGCAGTATTTT
TRBJ2-1,.,TRBD2,TRBV11-1,CASSKMGGSFLPGNEQFF,TGTGCCAGCAGCAAAATGGGCGGGAGTTTCCTCCCGGGCAATGAGCAGTTCTTC
TRBJ2-7,many,TRBD1,TRBV11-2,CASLRTGGYEQYF,TGTGCCAGCCTTAGGACAGGGGGGTACGAGCAGTACTTC
TRBJ2-2,medium-sized,.,TRBV10-2,CASGPSTGELFF,TGCGCCAGCGGCCCGAGCACCGGGGAGCTGTTTTTT
TRBJ2-7,.,TRBD2,TRBV7-6,CASSLANPAGGSYEQYF,TGTGCCAGCAGCTTAGCCAACCCAGCGGGAGGCTCCTACGAGCAGTACTTC
TRBJ2-7,many,.,TRBV9,CASSVGRNDLAYEQYF,TGTGCCAGCAGCGTAGGTAGAAACGACCTAGCCTACGAGCAGTACTTC
TRBJ2-7,many,TRBD2,TRBV12-3/TRBV12-4,CASRPGTSGSYEQYF,TGTGCCAGCAGGCCGGGGACTAGCGGGAGTTACGAGCAGTACTTC
TRBJ2-1,many,.,TRBV12-3/TRBV12-4,CASSFFSGYNEQFF,TGTGCCAGCAGTTTTTTTTCGGGGTACAATGAGCAGTTCTTC
TRBJ2-5,.,TRBD1,TRBV7-9,CASSLVGQGWETQYF,TGTGCCAGCAGCTTAGTTGGACAGGGTTGGGAGACCCAGTACTTC
TRBJ2-1,many,TRBD2,TRBV4-1,CASSHITSGRQDEQFF,TGCGCCAGCAGCCATATTACTAGCGGGAGACAGGATGAGCAGTTCTTC
TRBJ2-1,many,.,TRBV12-3/TRBV12-4,CASSFMLAEQFF,TGTGCCAGCAGTTTCATGCTAGCGGAGCAGTTCTTC
TRBJ2-1,many,.,TRBV5-1,CASSQPRRYNEQFF,TGCGCCAGCAGCCAACCGAGGAGGTACAATGAGCAGTTCTTC
TRBJ1-2,many,.,TRBV20-1,CSARDQLGLNGYTF,TGCAGCGCTAGAGACCAACTGGGATTAAATGGCTACACCTTC
TRBJ1-5,.,TRBD1,TRBV19,CASSKGQDNQPQHF,TGTGCCAGTAGTAAGGGACAGGACAATCAGCCCCAGCATTTT
TRBJ1-6,many,.,TRBV28,CASNGHPPNSPLHF,TGTGCCAGCAACGGCCATCCTCCTAATTCACCCCTCCACTTT
TRBJ2-1,few,.,TRBV11-3,CASSLGKLEQFF,TGTGCCAGCAGCTTAGGGAAACTAGAGCAGTTCTTC
TRBJ2-2,few,TRBD2,TRBV25-1,CASSELAGAQDDTGELFF,TGTGCCAGCAGTGAGCTAGCGGGAGCCCAGGACGACACCGGGGAGCTGTTTTTT
TRBJ2-3,many,.,TRBV7-2,CASRSPSTDTQYF,TGTGCCAGCAGGTCCCCTAGCACAGATACGCAGTATTTT
TRBJ2-2,.,.,TRBV10-1,CASKEGTNTGELFF,TGCGCCAGCAAAGAAGGGACGAACACCGGGGAGCTGTTTTTT
TRBJ1-2,many,TRBD1,TRBV12-3/TRBV12-4,CASKYTSGGAGGYTF,TGTGCCAGCAAGTACACATCAGGGGGCGCGGGTGGCTACACCTTC
TRBJ2-7,few,.,TRBV28,CASARSYSYEQYF,TGTGCCAGCGCACGGAGTTACTCCTACGAGCAGTACTTC
TRBJ2-3,many,TRBD1,TRBV29-1,CSVEMGTGSLVDTQYF,TGCAGCGTCGAAATGGGGACAGGGTCCTTAGTGGATACGCAGTATTTT
TRBJ1-5,.,.,TRBV6-1,CASRRKQGNQPQHF,TGTGCCAGCAGGAGAAAACAGGGCAATCAGCCCCAGCATTTT
TRBJ2-5,many,.,TRBV20-1,CSARGDGGETQYF,TGCAGTGCTAGAGGGGACGGCGGGGAGACCCAGTACTTC
TRBJ2-1,few,TRBD2,TRBV5-1,CASSWTSGGNEQFF,TGCGCCAGCAGCTGGACTAGCGGGGGCAATGAGCAGTTCTTC
TRBJ1-3,many,TRBD1,TRBV7-8,CASSLALVTGTDTIYF,TGTGCCAGCAGCTTAGCTCTAGTGACAGGGACGGACACCATATATTTT
TRBJ2-1,few,TRBD2,TRBV7-9,CASSLFGAGGPHEQFF,TGTGCCAGCAGCTTATTTGGGGCGGGAGGGCCCCATGAGCAGTTCTTC
TRBJ2-6,many,.,TRBV29-1,CSVARNGANVLTF,TGCAGCGTTGCCCGGAATGGGGCCAACGTCCTGACTTTC
TRBJ1-1,many,TRBD1,TRBV7-2,CASSLDPTGGEAFF,TGTGCCAGCAGCTTAGACCCGACAGGGGGTGAAGCTTTCTTT
TRBJ2-2,many,.,TRBV11-3,CASSREDSRNTGELFF,TGTGCCAGCAGTCGTGAGGATAGCCGGAACACCGGGGAGCTGTTTTTT
TRBJ2-1,many,.,TRBV29-1,CSVDGGGGEGNEQFF,TGCAGCGTTGATGGAGGGGGGGGAGAAGGGAATGAGCAGTTCTTC
TRBJ2-3,many,.,TRBV10-3,CAISDGTRASTDTQYF,TGTGCCATCAGTGATGGGACGAGGGCGAGCACAGATACGCAGTATTTT
TRBJ2-7,many,.,TRBV10-3,CAISELRGAKYEQYF,TGTGCCATCAGTGAGCTCCGGGGGGCGAAATACGAGCAGTACTTC
TRBJ1-5,few,.,TRBV10-3,CAISEFRQPPWPQHF,TGTGCCATCAGTGAGTTTCGACAGCCACCATGGCCCCAGCATTTT
TRBJ2-1,many,TRBD2,TRBV12-3/TRBV12-4,CASSFASGSFFEQFF,TGTGCCAGCAGTTTCGCTAGCGGGAGCTTCTTTGAGCAGTTCTTC
TRBJ2-3,many,.,TRBV29-1,CSVESRRESTDTQYF,TGCAGCGTTGAATCCAGGAGAGAAAGCACAGATACGCAGTATTTT
TRBJ2-3,many,TRBD2,TRBV11-2,CASSLGRLAGSLSSPDTQYF,TGTGCCAGCAGCTTAGGACGGCTAGCGGGCTCTTTAAGTTCCCCAGATACGCAGTATTTT